The T cell receptor (beta chain) described here comes from a study of blood T cell repertoires in COVID-19. Method: immunoSEQ multiplex PCR; TCRdb's copy keeps in-frame clones and lacks some. The table shows under 250,000 clones, with roughly 85% occurring only once. The germline V and J ends were trimmed by 4 bases and 2 bases, with 6 bases remaining between them. CDR1 is SQVTM and CDR2 is ANQGSEA in the germline V gene. The CDR3 length is 11 residues. Only one count was recorded for this clone. Sequenced input: peripheral blood. The rearrangement uses TRBV29-1 and TRBJ2-7; TRBD2 might be the D (5 bases). This receptor was obtained from a man aged 50 to 60 with COVID-19, enrolled during active disease. CDR3 bases: TGCAGCGTTGCCGGGGCCTACGAGCAGTACTTC. It is translated as CSVAGAYEQYF.